This passage covers 17 T cell receptor beta chains from one sample sequenced in a study of cytomegalovirus exposure and HLA in healthy donors. The PCR was carried out with 60 Vbeta primers and 13 Jbeta primers. Method: immunoSEQ multiplex PCR; TCRdb's copy keeps in-frame clones and lacks some. The sample lists 270,000 or so clones, roughly 88% occurring once. What was sequenced was PBMCs. Source of these receptors: a man aged 35-49 years in good health and CMV-seropositive.

In DNA, the CDR3 is TGTGCCAGCAGCTTAGCTCCACCCGAGGAGCAGTACTTC. Protein product: CASSLAPPEEQYF. V gene TRBV7-9 combines with J gene TRBJ2-7; D not resolved. The germline V gene encodes CDR1 SEHNR and CDR2 FQNEAQ (reference sequence). This CDR3 has 13 residues. Between the trimmed V and J ends, which lost 0 bases and 7 bases, there was a span of 10 bases.

This chain links TRBV6-1 with TRBJ2-7, with 12 bases matching TRBD2. V trimming: 6 bases; J trimming: 0 bases; junction bases outside the gene matches: 3. CDR1 is MNHNS and CDR2 is SASEGT in the germline V gene. There are 15 residues in the CDR3. The CDR3 sequence is CASRATSGSSYEQYF. Here the CDR3 DNA reads TGTGCCAGCAGGGCGACTAGCGGGAGCTCCTACGAGCAGTACTTC.

The chain links TRBV7-9 to TRBJ2-7, with 9 bases lining up with TRBD1. The CDR3 is 14 residues long. CDR1 and CDR2 (germline): SEHNR, FQNEAQ (reference sequence). Trimming took 5 bases from V and 3 from J; bases not matched to a gene: 5. The CDR3 region has the DNA TGTGCCAGCAGCCGGGACAGGGTAGGCTACGAGCAGTACTTC. Amino acid sequence: CASSRDRVGYEQYF.

The V gene is TRBV2, the J gene TRBJ1-4; a weak D match, TRBD1 (6 bases). Trimming cost V 3 bases and J 1 base, with 12 bases left between them. The germline V gene encodes CDR1 SNHLY and CDR2 FYNNEI. There are 16 residues in the CDR3. The CDR3, as DNA: TGTGCCAGCAGTGATCCGTCAGGGGAAACTAATGAAAAACTGTTTTTT. Translation gives CASSDPSGETNEKLFF.

This clone was observed a handful of times. The chain is built from TRBV4-1 and TRBJ2-1, with D perhaps TRBD2 (6 bases). V lost 1 base, J lost 2 bases, and 9 bases lay in between. The CDR3 is 15 residues long. The germline gives CDR1 MGHRA, CDR2 YSYEKL. The CDR3 sequence is CASSQGTGAYNEQFF. The CDR3 nucleotides are TGCGCCAGCAGCCAAGGAACGGGAGCCTACAATGAGCAGTTCTTC.

This chain connects TRBV18 to TRBJ1-4; perhaps TRBD1 as D (5 bases). The ends were cut back, 4 bases at V and 3 bases at J, with 12 bases in the middle. The germline V gene has CDR1 KGHSH and CDR2 LQKENI. The CDR3 totals 15 residues. The CDR3 DNA reads as TGTGCCAGCTCACGAATAGGGGCACCTAATGAAAAACTGTTTTTT. Translation: CASSRIGAPNEKLFF. The complete variable domain, with remaining parts taken from reference TRBV18 and TRBJ1-4, reads NAGVMQNPRHLVRRRGQEARLRCSPMKGHSHVYWYRQLPEEGLKFMVYLQKENIIDESGMPKERFSAEFPKEGPSILRIQQVVRGDSAAYFCASSRIGAPNEKLFFGSGTQLSVL.

The V and J genes are TRBV19 and TRBJ2-1; 8 bases fit TRBD2. Looked up from germline, CDR1 is LNHDA and CDR2 is SQIVND (reference sequence). The CDR3 extends over 16 amino acids. Trimming removed 1 base from V and 2 bases from J; junction bases left unmatched: 4. CDR3 coding DNA: TGTGCCAGTAGTATAGTGGGGACTAGTCCCTACAATGAGCAGTTCTTC. Its translation is CASSIVGTSPYNEQFF.

The table lists this clone with a count of one. The genes are TRBV18 and TRBJ1-2, with TRBD1 matching over 7 bases. Losses at the gene ends were 4 bases for V and 2 bases for J; bases not matched to a gene: 10. The CDR3 length is 16 residues. The germline gives CDR1 KGHSH, CDR2 LQKENI. The CDR3 DNA sequence: TGTGCCAGCTCACATCTCGACAGGGCCAGAAACTATGGCTACACCTTC. Translating it yields CASSHLDRARNYGYTF.

The V and J genes are TRBV11-1 and TRBJ2-3; TRBD2 matches at 7 bases. The CDR3 covers 16 residues. The V segment lost 5 bases and the J segment 1 base; nucleotides outside the gene matches: 9. Germline CDR1 SGHAT, CDR2 FQDESV (reference sequence). The CDR3 protein is CASSPWTRPGTDTQYF. CDR3 coding DNA: TGTGCCAGCAGCCCCTGGACTAGACCCGGCACAGATACGCAGTATTTT.

V usage is TRBV7-6 and J usage is TRBJ2-5, with 7 bases fitting TRBD1. The CDR3 extends over 17 amino acids. Trimming cost V 4 bases and J 4 bases; bases outside gene matches: 15. CDR1 is SGHVS and CDR2 is FNYEAQ in the germline V gene. The CDR3 DNA reads TGTGCCAGCAGCTCTCTCCCCCCTGGGAACAGGGGAGAGACCCAGTACTTC. It yields the protein CASSSLPPGNRGETQYF.

The chain combines TRBV19 with TRBJ1-4; D remains unclear. V was shortened by 3 bases and J by 2 bases, with 7 bases between the two germline ends. This CDR3 is built from 14 residues. Germline CDR1 LNHDA, CDR2 SQIVND (reference sequence). The CDR3 is CASSISRTNEKLFF. CDR3 coding DNA: TGTGCCAGTAGTATTTCCCGGACTAATGAAAAACTGTTTTTT.

V gene TRBV29-1 combines with J gene TRBJ2-7; 8 nucleotides align to TRBD1. The trim removed 4 bases at V and 1 base at J, leaving 3 bases unmatched. CDR1 is SQVTM, CDR2 ANQGSEA, per germline. The CDR3 extends over 13 amino acids. The CDR3 region has the DNA TGCAGCGTTGTGGACAGGGTATCCTACGAGCAGTACTTC. It codes for CSVVDRVSYEQYF.

The gene calls are TRBV6-1 and TRBJ2-7, with 9 bases matching TRBD1. The V segment lost 6 bases and the J segment 7 bases; nucleotides outside the gene matches: 13. Germline CDR1 reads MNHNS; CDR2 reads SASEGT. The CDR3 covers 15 residues. DNA for the CDR3: TGTGCCAGCAGCTTGAGACAGGGGGGGCCTTTGGAGCAGTACTTC. Encoded protein: CASSLRQGGPLEQYF.

This sequence joins TRBV9 and TRBJ2-3; possibly TRBD2 for D (5 bases). Trimming shortened V by 0 bases and J by 6 bases, and 11 bases separated the two germline ends. This CDR3 is built from 14 residues. The germline gives CDR1 SGDLS, CDR2 YYNGEE. The CDR3 nucleotides read TGTGCCAGCAGCGTAGAGCTAGCAACCGATACGCAGTATTTT. Translating it yields CASSVELATDTQYF.

V gene TRBV29-1 combines with J gene TRBJ2-1; weak D call: TRBD1 (6 bases). Germline values: CDR1 SQVTM, CDR2 ANQGSEA. V lost 6 bases and J 4 bases, leaving 13 bases between the germline ends. CDR3 length: 13 residues. CDR3 residues: CSVVGHNYNEQFF. The CDR3 nucleotides read TGCAGCGTGGTGGGACATAATTACAATGAGCAGTTCTTC.

This clone was recorded once. The gene calls are TRBV5-1 and TRBJ1-1, with TRBD1 identical over 8 bases. The CDR3 has 14 amino acids. Germline V gene lookup returns CDR1 SGHRS and CDR2 YFSETQ. The ends lost 3 bases at V and 5 bases at J; junction bases unmatched: 6. CDR3 protein: CASSWGTGGTEAFF. In DNA form, the CDR3 reads TGCGCCAGCAGCTGGGGGACAGGAGGGACTGAAGCTTTCTTT.

The rearrangement uses TRBV7-2 and TRBJ2-7, with 11 bases that match TRBD1. The germline gives CDR1 SGHTA, CDR2 FQGNSA. This CDR3 has 15 residues. With 6 bases clipped from V and 2 bases from J, the junction kept 6 bases outside the gene matches. In DNA form, the CDR3 reads TGTGCCAGCAGTTTTAGGACAGGGGGCGCCTACGAGCAGTACTTC. This codes for CASSFRTGGAYEQYF.